By proportion, the clone carrying this T cell receptor beta chain is medium-sized. What it binds is not known. This sample is drawn from a study of metastatic and nonmetastatic thyroid tumors. Study as a whole: Malignant and benign thyroid patients had repertoires compared in peripheral blood and tumor or nodule tissue. General observations from the study: Significantly higher TCR beta diversity was reportedly seen in malignant thyroid tumors than benign nodules, in blood and tumor.

Source study methods: In papillary thyroid cancer, a distant-metastasis classifier was built using CDR3 differences across clinicopathological groups. TCRdb re-clonotyped the PCR reads through MiXCR. The V and J calls were determined by TCRdb, not by the authors. The data hold about 32,000 clones, with 15% to 20% observed a single time. Thyroid surgery was preceded by no treatment in any patient. Trimming removed 3 bases from V and 3 bases from J, with 21 bases in between. CDR3 length equals 17 residues. The V gene's germline CDR1 is SGHNT and CDR2 YYREEE (reference sequence). Material for sequencing was blood. This TCR derives from a female donor with papillary thyroid cancer or a benign thyroid nodule (not recorded which). Some clones in this sample may be carry-over from other donors' samples. The rearrangement uses TRBV5-4 and TRBJ1-2, with a weak D call TRBD1 (6 bases). This CDR3 is CASSSTGRGTSDYGYTF. In nucleotides, the CDR3 is TGTGCCAGCAGCTCTACCGGCCGGGGGACATCTGACTATGGCTACACCTTC.